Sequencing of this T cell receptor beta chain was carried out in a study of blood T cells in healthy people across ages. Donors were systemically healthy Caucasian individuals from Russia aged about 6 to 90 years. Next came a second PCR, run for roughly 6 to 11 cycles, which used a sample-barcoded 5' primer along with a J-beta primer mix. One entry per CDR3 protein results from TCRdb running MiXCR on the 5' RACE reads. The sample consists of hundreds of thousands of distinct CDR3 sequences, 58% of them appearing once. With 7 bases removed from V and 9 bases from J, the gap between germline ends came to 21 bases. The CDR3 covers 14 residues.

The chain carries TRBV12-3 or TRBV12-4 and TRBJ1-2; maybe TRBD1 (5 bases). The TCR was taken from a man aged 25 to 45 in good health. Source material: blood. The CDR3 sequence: CASTCEPGAHSYTF. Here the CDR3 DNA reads TGTGCCAGCACCTGCGAGCCTGGGGCGCATAGCTACACCTTC.